This TCR beta chain derives from a study of cytomegalovirus exposure and HLA in healthy donors. Study information: The roughly 110 validation repertoires used the same platform as the roughly 670 first-cohort repertoires, a later analysis reported.

Method: immunoSEQ multiplex PCR; TCRdb's copy keeps in-frame clones and lacks some. The sample has more than 250,000 clones, roughly 88% seen once; the top ten hold just over 3%. Remarks on this clone: Its antigen is undetermined.

With 4 bases clipped from V and 6 bases from J, the junction kept 5 bases outside the gene matches. The CDR3 has 15 amino acids. Looked up from germline, CDR1 is SGHRS and CDR2 is YFSETQ. Study outcomes and limitations: Through in vitro validation, a few CMV-associated chains were shown to be specific for CMV antigens. A list of 150 or so TCR beta chains associated with cytomegalovirus was given.

The TCR was taken from a woman younger than 45 in good health and CMV-seronegative. Sequencing used PBMCs. The chain joins TRBV5-1 to TRBJ2-4; 12 bases map to TRBD2. As DNA, the CDR3 is TGCGCCAGCAGCAGGACTAGCGGGATGGGAAACATTCAGTACTTC. This gives the protein CASSRTSGMGNIQYF.